Below, one T cell receptor (beta chain) is given with its context. No antigen is known for it. The source of the sample is a study of identical twins. TCRdb fed the 5' RACE reads into MiXCR, producing one record per CDR3 protein. The data contain just over 500,000 distinct CDR3 sequences, 20% to 25% of them singletons. Study-level points and caveats: Interpretation of the results relied on cross-sectional statistical analysis and not on following the same donors. In cord blood, abundant beta clonotypes had fewer insertions; memory showed no trend.

The data were also submitted as part of a second study, on T cells expressing NK-cell markers. As that report states: Roughly six donors carried dominant NKG2C+ clonotypes that made up roughly 1.0-7.5% of their CD8+ T cells. Topping the CD3+CD56-NKG2C+ fraction as well were these clonotypes, in four donors.

The specimen was CD4+ T cells sorted from blood. The sequence was obtained from a woman between 18 and 30 years old in good health.

Here the CDR3 reads CASSTQGADYEQYF. The CDR3 bases are TGCGCCAGCAGCACACAGGGGGCAGACTACGAGCAGTACTTC. The gene calls are TRBV5-1 and TRBJ2-7, with 9 positions matching TRBD1. This CDR3 comprises 14 residues. Germline V gives CDR1 SGHRS, CDR2 YFSETQ. Unmatched junction bases numbered 5, after V lost 4 bases and J lost 3 bases.